This passage covers 32 T cell receptor beta chains from one sample sequenced in a study of shared clonotypes between healthy human individuals. Here immunoSEQ multiplex PCR was the method, and the copy in TCRdb shows in-frame clones only, minus some. Seen here are some 1,600,000 clones, approximately 98% observed once, and the top ten hold about 0.4%. Source material: naive CD4+ T cells sorted from blood. Subset noted: CD45RA+ positively selected. These receptors were obtained from a man aged 25-45 years in good health.

This rearrangement joins TRBV9 to TRBJ2-1; a weak D match, TRBD2 (5 bases). Looked up from germline, CDR1 is SGDLS and CDR2 is YYNGEE. Trimming removed 0 bases from V and 2 bases from J, with 12 bases in between. CDR3 length: 16 residues. CDR3 nucleotide sequence: TGTGCCAGCAGCGTAGCAGTGGGAGAGGCCTACAATGAGCAGTTCTTC. Protein: CASSVAVGEAYNEQFF.

On this clone itself: Within the sample, other DNA sequences also encode this same CDR3. This chain connects TRBV9 to TRBJ2-2, with D possibly TRBD2 on 5 matching bases. From germline, CDR1 is SGDLS and CDR2 YYNGEE. The CDR3 covers 15 residues. V was trimmed by 4 bases and J by 0 bases, leaving 10 bases between them. The CDR3 protein is CASSPSGTNTGELFF. As DNA, the CDR3 is TGTGCCAGCAGCCCCAGCGGAACGAACACCGGGGAGCTGTTTTTT.

This clone has just one count. This chain uses TRBV14 with TRBJ2-2; D not certain. The germline V gene has CDR1 SGHDN and CDR2 FVKESK. V lost 1 base and J 6 bases, leaving 6 bases between the germline ends. This CDR3 has 13 amino acids. The CDR3 loop reads CASSQALPGELFF. Here the CDR3 DNA reads TGTGCCAGCAGCCAAGCTCTCCCCGGGGAGCTGTTTTTT.

The chain couples TRBV4-3 to TRBJ1-4; the D is unclear. Germline CDR1 and CDR2: LGHNA and YSLEER. Trimming took off 2 bases at V and 7 bases at J, with 11 bases between the two ends. The CDR3 has 14 residues. The CDR3 sequence: CASSQNRGSEKLFF. The CDR3 region has the DNA TGCGCCAGCAGCCAAAATCGAGGGAGTGAAAAACTGTTTTTT.

CDR3 DNA sequence: TGTGCCAGCAGCTTACTTTTCCTAGCAGGAGCCAAAAACATTCAGTACTTC. It codes for CASSLLFLAGAKNIQYF. V gene TRBV7-2 combines with J gene TRBJ2-4, with a weak D call TRBD2 (5 bases). V lost 2 bases and J lost 0, with 14 bases in between. The CDR3 is made up of 17 amino acids. The germline V gene has CDR1 SGHTA and CDR2 FQGNSA.

The chain joins TRBV5-1 to TRBJ1-2, with TRBD1 matching 12 bases. V shed 5 bases and J 3 bases; nucleotides not matched to a gene: 8. The germline V gene encodes CDR1 SGHRS and CDR2 YFSETQ. This CDR3 is built from 16 residues. The CDR3 DNA reads as TGCGCCAGCAGACCCGGGACAGGGGGCTCTTACTATGGCTACACCTTC. Protein product: CASRPGTGGSYYGYTF.

This rearrangement joins TRBV27 to TRBJ1-4; perhaps TRBD1 as D (6 bases). The CDR3 contains 14 residues. CDR1 and CDR2 (germline): MNHEY, SMNVEV (reference sequence). Trimming left V 2 bases short and J 7 bases short, with 11 bases between. CDR3 bases: TGTGCCAGCAGTTTAGGGACCAGGGGTGAAAAACTGTTTTTT. This sequence encodes CASSLGTRGEKLFF.

The rearrangement uses TRBV25-1 and TRBJ2-1, with TRBD2 matching over 12 bases. This CDR3 has 16 residues. V trimming: 7 bases; J trimming: 4 bases; junction bases outside the gene matches: 8. Germline CDR1 reads MGHDK; CDR2 reads SYGVNS. CDR3: CASTSNLAGGYNEQFF. CDR3 in DNA: TGTGCCAGCACGTCTAATCTAGCGGGAGGGTACAATGAGCAGTTCTTC.

This chain connects TRBV11-2 to TRBJ2-5; no reliable D call. V was trimmed by 4 bases and J by 5 bases, leaving 11 bases between them. This CDR3 has 13 residues. CDR1 SGHAT and CDR2 FQNNGV come from the germline V gene. The CDR3 loop reads CASSSSGRETQYF. DNA of the CDR3: TGTGCCAGCAGCTCCTCTGGGCGGGAGACCCAGTACTTC.

The CDR3 is CASSKVGSSTDTQYF. In DNA form, the CDR3 reads TGTGCCAGCAGCAAAGTCGGCTCTAGCACAGATACGCAGTATTTT. This rearrangement joins TRBV7-8 to TRBJ2-3; D is unresolved. This CDR3 has 15 amino acids. Trimming took 5 bases from V and 0 from J, leaving 12 bases between them. Germline V gives CDR1 SGHVS, CDR2 FQNEAQ.

The rearrangement links TRBV2 to TRBJ1-5, with D hard to call. V dropped 3 bases and J dropped 3 bases, with 9 bases sitting between them. This CDR3 region has 14 residues. Looked up from germline, CDR1 is SNHLY and CDR2 is FYNNEI. The CDR3 DNA follows: TGTGCCAGCAGTGATTTTAACGACAATCAGCCCCAGCATTTT. This encodes CASSDFNDNQPQHF.

The chain joins TRBV5-4 to TRBJ2-1; no clear D gene. The CDR3 has 15 amino acids. Germline assignment: CDR1 SGHNT and CDR2 YYREEE (reference sequence). This CDR3 is CATEVGSSSYNEQFF. The CDR3 nucleotides read TGTGCTACCGAGGTGGGATCTAGCTCCTACAATGAGCAGTTCTTC.

The rearrangement joins TRBV5-1 to TRBJ2-7, with 7 bases lining up with TRBD1. The CDR3 spans 15 residues. V gave up 0 bases and J gave up 3 bases; unmatched junction bases: 6. Germline lookup yields CDR1 SGHRS and CDR2 YFSETQ. The CDR3 DNA sequence: TGCGCCAGCAGCTTGGCCGGGACAGCAGACTACGAGCAGTACTTC. Its translation: CASSLAGTADYEQYF.

The V call is TRBV5-1, the J call TRBJ2-3; 7 positions match TRBD2. Germline assignment: CDR1 SGHRS and CDR2 YFSETQ. This CDR3 region has 16 residues. J lost 0 bases, V lost 0 bases, and 4 bases had no gene match. The DNA of the CDR3 is TGCGCCAGCAGCTTGGGGGGTAGCGGGAGCACAGATACGCAGTATTTT. Amino acids: CASSLGGSGSTDTQYF.

The J gene is TRBJ2-1, the V gene TRBV7-2; tentatively, D is TRBD1 or TRBD2 (5 bases each). The CDR3 contains 13 residues. The V end lost 5 bases, the J end lost 5 bases, and 10 bases lay between the germline ends. Germline assignment: CDR1 SGHTA and CDR2 FQGNSA. CDR3 amino acids: CASSKGPDNEQFF. The DNA of the CDR3 is TGTGCCAGCAGCAAGGGACCAGACAATGAGCAGTTCTTC.

This clone was counted a single time. V is TRBV19 and J is TRBJ2-6; D is unclear. Germline CDR1 reads LNHDA; CDR2 reads SQIVND (reference sequence). This CDR3 comprises 13 residues. V was trimmed by 7 bases and J by 0 bases, leaving 4 bases between them. This CDR3 reads CASTVSGANVLTF. CDR3 coding DNA: TGTGCCAGTACGGTCTCTGGGGCCAACGTCCTGACTTTC.

Only one count was recorded for this clone. The chain has TRBV6-5 and TRBJ2-2; D remains ambiguous. Trimming cost V 0 bases and J 0 bases, with 5 bases left between them. The CDR3 covers 15 residues. The germline V gene encodes CDR1 MNHEY and CDR2 SVGAGI. CDR3 loop: CASSYSQANTGELFF. DNA for the CDR3: TGTGCCAGCAGTTACTCGCAAGCGAACACCGGGGAGCTGTTTTTT.

The chain is built from TRBV5-1 and TRBJ2-3, with 7 nucleotides matching TRBD2. The CDR3 consists of 14 residues. The V segment lost 4 bases and the J segment 6 bases; nucleotides outside the gene matches: 8. Germline V gene data show CDR1 as SGHRS and CDR2 as YFSETQ. The DNA of the CDR3 is TGCGCCAGCAGCCCCCGGGGGGAATCGGATACGCAGTATTTT. As protein: CASSPRGESDTQYF. The full variable domain, rest sourced from reference TRBV5-1 and TRBJ2-3, is KAGVTQTPRYLIKTRGQQVTLSCSPISGHRSVSWYQQTPGQGLQFLFEYFSETQRNKGNFPGRFSGRQFSNSRSEMNVSTLELGDSALYLCASSPRGESDTQYFGPGTRLTVL.

The V gene is TRBV30, the J gene TRBJ1-5, with D perhaps TRBD1 (5 bases). This CDR3 comprises 15 residues. V was cut by 0 bases and J by 2 bases, with 11 bases left in between. Germline-derived CDR1 and CDR2 are GTSNPN and SVGIG (reference sequence). CDR3 protein: CAWSVGQGGNQPQHF. The DNA for the CDR3 is TGTGCCTGGAGTGTCGGGCAGGGCGGCAATCAGCCCCAGCATTTT. The full variable domain, with the rest looked up from reference TRBV30 and TRBJ1-5, is SQTIHQWPATLVQPVGSPLSLECTVEGTSNPNLYWYRQAAGRGLQLLFYSVGIGQISSEVPQNLSASRPQDRQFILSSKKLLLSDSGFYLCAWSVGQGGNQPQHFGDGTRLSIL.

J is TRBJ2-1 and V is TRBV7-9; the D is unclear. The CDR3 runs 15 residues. The germline CDR1 and CDR2 sequences are SEHNR and FQNEAQ (reference sequence). V was cut by 6 bases and J by 7 bases, with 19 bases left in between. The CDR3 nucleotides are TGTGCCAGCAGTGGACCGGGTCCAGGCGTGAATGAGCAGTTCTTC. Translating gives CASSGPGPGVNEQFF.

The CDR3 DNA reads as TGTGCCACCATGGGACTAGCTCATGGCTACAATGAGCAGTTCTTC. Translated, it gives CATMGLAHGYNEQFF. The chain employs TRBV10-3 and TRBJ2-1, with 9 bases lining up with TRBD2. The length of the CDR3 is 15 residues. V lost 10 bases, J lost 3 bases, and 10 bases stayed unmatched. Germline CDR1 is ENHRY and CDR2 is SYGVKD.

The V gene is TRBV28, the J gene TRBJ2-7; perhaps TRBD2 as D (5 bases). The ends were cut back, 10 bases at V and 3 bases at J, with 16 bases in the middle. This CDR3 has 13 amino acids. Germline V gene data show CDR1 as MDHEN and CDR2 as SYDVKM. The CDR3 nucleotides read TGTGCCACCCAGCTTAGCGCTGTCTACGAGCAGTACTTC. Protein: CATQLSAVYEQYF.

V usage is TRBV6-5 and J usage is TRBJ1-1, with D perhaps TRBD1 (6 bases). The CDR3 is 15 amino acids. The germline CDR1 and CDR2 sequences are MNHEY and SVGAGI. Trimming stripped 7 bases from V and 0 bases from J, with 15 bases between. The CDR3 region has the DNA TGTGCCAGCACCCAGGACAGATCTATGAACACTGAAGCTTTCTTT. It yields the protein CASTQDRSMNTEAFF.

This sequence joins TRBV9 and TRBJ2-7; unclear D gene. The germline CDR1 and CDR2 sequences are SGDLS and YYNGEE. This CDR3 has 14 amino acids. V lost 1 base and J 3 bases, leaving 11 bases between the germline ends. The CDR3 loop is CASSVSASFYEQYF. The CDR3 DNA sequence: TGTGCCAGCAGCGTATCGGCCTCCTTCTACGAGCAGTACTTC.

The chain uses TRBV4-3 and TRBJ1-2; D is ambiguous. V gave up 1 base and J gave up 6 bases, with 18 bases separating them. The CDR3 is made up of 16 amino acids. Germline CDR1 LGHNA, CDR2 YSLEER. The CDR3 DNA sequence: TGCGCCAGCAGCCAAGCCTACGACACACTCGCGGATGGCTACACCTTC. The encoded protein is CASSQAYDTLADGYTF.

This chain connects TRBV2 to TRBJ1-4; D possibly corresponds to TRBD1 (6 bases). Germline values: CDR1 SNHLY, CDR2 FYNNEI. The CDR3 is 18 amino acids. The V end lost 6 bases, the J end lost 6 bases, and 26 bases lay between the germline ends. CDR3 in DNA: TGTGCCAGCAGGACGCCGAGGGGGGAGGTAGACGGCGATGAAAAACTGTTTTTT. Its translation is CASRTPRGEVDGDEKLFF.

The chain links TRBV28 to TRBJ2-3, with 7 positions matching TRBD2. The trim removed 8 bases at V and 6 bases at J, leaving 17 bases unmatched. CDR3 length: 16 amino acids. Germline CDR1 and CDR2: MDHEN and SYDVKM. The CDR3: CASGSPGTGGGDTQYF. CDR3 nucleotides: TGTGCCAGCGGGTCCCCCGGTACCGGGGGAGGGGATACGCAGTATTTT.

The rearrangement joins TRBV7-3 to TRBJ2-5, with D perhaps being TRBD1 or TRBD2 (5 bases each). V was shortened by 5 bases and J by 5 bases, with 12 bases between the two germline ends. Germline V CDR1 and CDR2: SGHTA, FQGTGA. The CDR3 is 13 amino acids. DNA of the CDR3: TGTGCCAGCAGCCAGGGACCCGAGGAGACCCAGTACTTC. This sequence encodes CASSQGPEETQYF.

This sequence joins TRBV5-1 and TRBJ2-7; D is uncertain. V was clipped by 5 bases and J by 1 base, with 10 bases between them. Per germline, CDR1 SGHRS and CDR2 YFSETQ. CDR3 length: 13 amino acids. CDR3 sequence reads: CASRTPRSYEQYF. In DNA form, the CDR3 reads TGCGCCAGCAGGACCCCACGTTCCTACGAGCAGTACTTC. Variable domain in full (rest from reference TRBV5-1 and TRBJ2-7): KAGVTQTPRYLIKTRGQQVTLSCSPISGHRSVSWYQQTPGQGLQFLFEYFSETQRNKGNFPGRFSGRQFSNSRSEMNVSTLELGDSALYLCASRTPRSYEQYFGPGTRLTVT.

Notes on this clone: The sample carries other DNA sequences with the same CDR3. V and J are TRBV30 and TRBJ1-5; D is possibly TRBD1 (6 bases). The CDR3 spans 13 residues. Deletions cut 1 base from V and 2 bases from J, with 6 bases between. CDR1 and CDR2 (germline): GTSNPN, SVGIG (reference sequence). This CDR3 reads CAWSGQGNQPQHF. CDR3 DNA: TGTGCCTGGAGTGGACAGGGCAATCAGCCCCAGCATTTT.

This rearrangement joins TRBV21-1 to TRBJ1-2. TRBV21-1 is annotated as a pseudogene. The CDR3 covers 12 residues. The CDR3 nucleotides are TGTGCCAGCAGCAAAGAGGAGATCGGCTACACCTTC. As protein: CASSKEEIGYTF.

The gene calls are TRBV4-3 and TRBJ2-1, with D hard to call. The CDR3 length is 14 residues. Trimming stripped 0 bases from V and 8 bases from J, with 11 bases between. From germline, CDR1 is LGHNA and CDR2 YSLEER. Written as DNA, the CDR3 is TGCGCCAGCAGCCAAGATCGGACGTCCGATGAGCAGTTCTTC. Translated, it gives CASSQDRTSDEQFF.